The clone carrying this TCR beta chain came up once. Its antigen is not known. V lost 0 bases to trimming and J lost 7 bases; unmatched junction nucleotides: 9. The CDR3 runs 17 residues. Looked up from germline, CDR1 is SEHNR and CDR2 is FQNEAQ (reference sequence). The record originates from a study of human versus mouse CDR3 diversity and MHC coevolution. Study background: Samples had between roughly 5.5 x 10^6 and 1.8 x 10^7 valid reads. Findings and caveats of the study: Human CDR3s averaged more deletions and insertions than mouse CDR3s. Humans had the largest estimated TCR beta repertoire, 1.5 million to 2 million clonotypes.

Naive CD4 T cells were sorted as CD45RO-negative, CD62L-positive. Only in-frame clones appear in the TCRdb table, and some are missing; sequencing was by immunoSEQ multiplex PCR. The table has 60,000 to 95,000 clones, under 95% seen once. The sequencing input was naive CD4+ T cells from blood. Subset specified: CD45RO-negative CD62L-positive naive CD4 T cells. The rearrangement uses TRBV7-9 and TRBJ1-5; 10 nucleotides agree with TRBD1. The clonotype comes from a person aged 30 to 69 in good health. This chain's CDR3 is CASSLARGGTGDQPQHF. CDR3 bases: TGTGCCAGCAGCTTAGCGAGAGGAGGGACAGGGGACCAGCCCCAGCATTTT.